What follows describes a single T cell receptor beta chain. Antigen: not known. The sample comes from a study of T cells expressing NK-cell markers. Study summary: Obtained from sorted CD3+CD56+NKG2C+, CD3+CD56+NKG2C- and CD3+CD56-NKG2C+ T cells were the TCR beta repertoires. The eight sequenced donors comprised seven who were HCMV-seropositive and one who was seronegative.

TCRdb re-called the 5' RACE reads and gives one entry per CDR3 protein, without DNA. The sample has about 150,000 distinct CDR3 sequences, and its top ten clones hold around a third. Overall study results and limits: In a handful of donors, these clonotypes also led the CD3+CD56-NKG2C+ fraction. The contribution of dominant NKG2C+ clonotypes to CD8+ T cells in about 6 donors was about 1.0-7.0%.

The CDR3 is made up of 16 amino acids. From germline, CDR1 is SGHTA and CDR2 FQGTGA. This TCR derives from a woman in her fifties or sixties in good health. Material for sequencing was blood T cells: a sorted CD56 or NKG2C T cell subset, CD4+ or CD8+ T cells, or bulk PBMC T cells (not recorded which). The chain couples TRBV7-3 to TRBJ2-1; the D gene TCRdb calls, TRBD2, cannot be checked with no DNA. This CDR3 is CASSLTAGGPGDEQFF.